These T cell receptor beta chains were read from a single sample in a study of early T cells in non-severe SARS-CoV-2 infection. TCRdb passed the 5' RACE reads through MiXCR, listing each CDR3 protein once. The sample consists of about 83,000 distinct CDR3 sequences, more than 9% of them appearing once. Material: whole blood, obtained at baseline. All receptors derive from an adult who was a healthcare worker with PCR-confirmed SARS-CoV-2 infection or an uninfected control (not recorded which). Each CDR3 is given with its conserved first and last residue. The order of the fields is V gene, J gene, D gene, clone size, CDR3 protein, CDR3 DNA. D genes are given only for firm matches. Expanded clones are given a class, and other clones once, few, many or no size at all.

TRBV3-1	TRBJ2-7	.	few	CASSQVIATKSEQYF	TGTGCCAGCAGCCAAGTAATAGCCACTAAAAGCGAGCAGTACTTC
TRBV27	TRBJ2-5	.	once	CASRTQQGRQGTQYF	TGTGCCAGCAGGACCCAACAAGGAAGGCAGGGGACCCAGTACTTC
TRBV10-2	TRBJ2-7	.	many	CASRRGQGHEQYF	TGCGCCAGCCGGCGGGGGCAGGGTCACGAGCAGTACTTC
TRBV9	TRBJ2-3	TRBD2	.	CASSDSGTGTDTQYF	TGTGCCAGCAGCGATAGCGGGACGGGCACAGATACGCAGTATTTT
TRBV12-3/TRBV12-4	TRBJ2-7	TRBD1	few	CASSSSGTAIYEQYF	TGTGCCAGCAGTTCATCCGGGACAGCAATATACGAGCAGTACTTC
TRBV20-1	TRBJ1-5	.	many	CSARMGRGANQPQHF	TGCAGTGCTAGAATGGGGAGAGGGGCCAATCAGCCCCAGCATTTT
TRBV3-1	TRBJ2-7	.	.	CASSQVGLASPYYEQYF	TGTGCCAGCAGCCAAGTTGGGCTAGCGAGTCCTTACTACGAGCAGTACTTC
TRBV25-1	TRBJ2-1	.	.	CASSESNRNEQFF	TGTGCCAGCAGTGAATCGAACCGCAATGAGCAGTTCTTC
TRBV18	TRBJ2-3	.	.	CASSPSDLSNTDTQYF	TGTGCCAGCTCACCATCGGACTTATCCAACACAGATACGCAGTATTTT
TRBV5-1	TRBJ2-3	.	.	CASSFLRPTDTQYF	TGCGCCAGCAGCTTCTTACGTCCCACAGATACGCAGTATTTT
TRBV9	TRBJ2-1	.	few	CASSVVASSGEQFF	TGTGCCAGCAGCGTAGTGGCTAGTTCAGGGGAGCAGTTCTTC
TRBV12-3/TRBV12-4	TRBJ2-3	TRBD2	.	CASSFSSGPDTQYF	TGTGCCAGCAGTTTCTCTAGCGGTCCAGATACGCAGTATTTT
TRBV29-1	TRBJ1-2	.	few	CSADPPPNYGYTF	TGCAGCGCCGATCCACCTCCTAACTATGGCTACACCTTC
TRBV6-1	TRBJ1-4	.	.	CASNPPGHENEKLFF	TGTGCCAGCAACCCACCGGGACATGAGAATGAAAAACTGTTTTTT
TRBV5-1	TRBJ2-7	.	many	CASGFGGYEQYF	TGCGCCAGCGGTTTCGGCGGGTACGAGCAGTACTTC
TRBV3-1	TRBJ2-1	.	.	CASSQDRRTSSYNEQFF	TGTGCCAGCAGCCAAGATCGGCGAACGAGCTCCTACAATGAGCAGTTCTTC
TRBV7-6	TRBJ2-1	.	few	CASSLRENNEQFF	TGTGCCAGCAGCCTCAGAGAAAACAATGAGCAGTTCTTC
TRBV6-5	TRBJ2-7	.	few	CASSWRQGGDYEQYF	TGTGCCAGCAGTTGGCGACAGGGAGGGGATTACGAGCAGTACTTC
TRBV6-5	TRBJ1-4	.	few	CASGGGTDEKLFF	TGTGCCAGCGGGGGCGGGACGGATGAAAAACTGTTTTTT
TRBV10-3	TRBJ2-3	TRBD2	.	CAISELAGEGGTQYF	TGTGCCATCAGTGAACTAGCGGGAGAGGGGGGGACGCAGTATTTT
TRBV11-2	TRBJ2-3	.	few	CASSLGGYHTDTQYF	TGTGCCAGCAGCTTAGGCGGATATCACACAGATACGCAGTATTTT
TRBV7-2	TRBJ2-1	TRBD2	few	CASSALAGRYNEQFF	TGTGCCAGCAGCGCACTAGCGGGTAGATACAATGAGCAGTTCTTC
TRBV9	TRBJ2-1	.	many	CASSVVETPGYNEQFF	TGTGCCAGCAGCGTAGTGGAGACGCCCGGGTACAATGAGCAGTTCTTC
TRBV11-2	TRBJ2-2	.	.	CASSLGAGHGELFF	TGTGCCAGCAGCTTAGGGGCAGGCCACGGGGAGCTGTTTTTT
TRBV4-1	TRBJ1-1	.	.	CASSQALVMNTEAFF	TGCGCCAGCAGCCAAGCTCTGGTGATGAACACTGAAGCTTTCTTT
TRBV10-3	TRBJ2-1	TRBD2	few	CAISESLLAEPGYNEQFF	TGTGCCATCAGTGAGTCCCTACTAGCGGAGCCTGGGTACAATGAGCAGTTCTTC
TRBV5-1	TRBJ2-3	.	.	CASSSSPTATDTQYF	TGCGCCAGCAGCTCGAGCCCGACCGCGACAGATACGCAGTATTTT
TRBV19	TRBJ2-2	.	.	CHSSIGGELFF	TGTCACAGTAGTATTGGAGGGGAGCTGTTTTTT
TRBV10-3	TRBJ1-2	.	.	CAISERQSEPNYGYTF	TGTGCCATCAGTGAGAGGCAGAGCGAACCGAACTATGGCTACACCTTC
TRBV19	TRBJ2-3	.	few	CASPTPGGAREEDTQYF	TGTGCCAGTCCCACGCCTGGCGGAGCAAGGGAGGAAGATACGCAGTATTTT
TRBV27	TRBJ2-2	.	.	CASSSLSFLDRSGELFF	TGTGCCAGCAGTTCCCTGTCTTTCCTCGACCGATCCGGGGAGCTGTTTTTT
TRBV4-2	TRBJ2-3	TRBD2	few	CASHGASGRGSDTQYF	TGTGCCAGCCACGGGGCTAGCGGGAGAGGCTCAGATACGCAGTATTTT
TRBV11-2	TRBJ2-2	TRBD2	few	CASSLAGGAGELFF	TGTGCCAGCAGCTTAGCGGGAGGGGCCGGGGAGCTGTTTTTT
TRBV4-1	TRBJ2-1	TRBD2	.	CASSQDPSGRARQFF	TGCGCCAGCAGCCAAGACCCTAGCGGGAGGGCAAGGCAGTTCTTC
TRBV3-1	TRBJ1-5	.	.	CASSQDSKVNQPQHF	TGTGCCAGCAGCCAAGATAGCAAGGTAAATCAGCCCCAGCATTTT
TRBV5-4	TRBJ1-1	TRBD1	.	CASSYRQGPMNTEAFF	TGTGCCAGCAGCTACAGACAGGGGCCTATGAACACTGAAGCTTTCTTT
TRBV27	TRBJ1-4	.	few	CASSLFGASNEKLFF	TGTGCCAGCAGTTTATTTGGGGCGAGTAATGAAAAACTGTTTTTT
TRBV11-2	TRBJ2-1	TRBD2	.	CASSLGTSGRAEQFF	TGTGCCAGCAGCTTAGGGACTAGCGGGAGGGCTGAGCAGTTCTTC